The rows below give T cell receptor beta chains drawn from one sample of a study of shared clonotypes between healthy human individuals. Assay used: immunoSEQ multiplex PCR; TCRdb lists only in-frame clones, some missing. Here the sample spans a few million clones, around 90% being singletons. The sequenced material came from naive CD4+ T cells sorted from blood. Source of these receptors: a man between 18 and 29 years old in good health. Each CDR3 is given with its conserved first and last residue. The order of the fields is J gene, clone size, V gene, D gene, CDR3 DNA, CDR3 protein. D genes are given only for firm matches. Clone size is given for some rows only: seen once, a few or many times, or a class if the clone is expanded.

j_call: TRBJ2-5
clone_size: NA
v_call: TRBV10-3
d_call: NA
cdr3_nt: TGTGCCATCGGGGCCAGCGGAGAGACCCAGTACTTC
cdr3_aa: CAIGASGETQYF

j_call: TRBJ2-1
clone_size: NA
v_call: TRBV2
d_call: NA
cdr3_nt: TGTGCCAGCAGTGAGCTTAGTGCAGCGGTCAATGAGCAGTTCTTC
cdr3_aa: CASSELSAAVNEQFF

j_call: TRBJ1-5
clone_size: NA
v_call: TRBV6-6
d_call: NA
cdr3_nt: TGTGCCAGCAGTTTGACAGGCGAAAATCAGCCCCAGCATTTT
cdr3_aa: CASSLTGENQPQHF

j_call: TRBJ2-1
clone_size: NA
v_call: TRBV27
d_call: NA
cdr3_nt: TGTGCCAGCAGTTTCACCCCGGTTGGCTTTCCACCTTGGGATGAGCAGTTCTTC
cdr3_aa: CASSFTPVGFPPWDEQFF

j_call: TRBJ1-1
clone_size: few
v_call: TRBV30
d_call: NA
cdr3_nt: TGTGCCTGGAGTGTCACGGGCTATGAAGCTTTCTTT
cdr3_aa: CAWSVTGYEAFF

j_call: TRBJ1-2
clone_size: NA
v_call: TRBV7-2
d_call: NA
cdr3_nt: TGTGCCAGCAGCTTAGGGGCAGACTATGGCTACACCTTC
cdr3_aa: CASSLGADYGYTF

j_call: TRBJ1-4
clone_size: NA
v_call: TRBV5-1
d_call: NA
cdr3_nt: TGCGCCAGCAGCTCCCAAGGGACGGGGAATGAAAAACTGTTTTTT
cdr3_aa: CASSSQGTGNEKLFF

j_call: TRBJ1-4
clone_size: once
v_call: TRBV10-2
d_call: NA
cdr3_nt: TGCGCCAGCAGTGAGTCTGGTAGAAATGAAAAACTGTTTTTT
cdr3_aa: CASSESGRNEKLFF

j_call: TRBJ1-2
clone_size: NA
v_call: TRBV5-4
d_call: TRBD1
cdr3_nt: TGTGCCAGCAGCTTACAGGGGAGGGGCTATGGCTACACCTTC
cdr3_aa: CASSLQGRGYGYTF

j_call: TRBJ2-1
clone_size: NA
v_call: TRBV11-2
d_call: NA
cdr3_nt: TGTGCCAGCAGCTTAGTAGCAGGGTTATCCTACAATGAGCAGTTCTTC
cdr3_aa: CASSLVAGLSYNEQFF

j_call: TRBJ2-7
clone_size: NA
v_call: TRBV7-2
d_call: TRBD2
cdr3_nt: TGTGCCAGCAGGCTAGCGGGAGGCTTTTACGAGCAGTACTTC
cdr3_aa: CASRLAGGFYEQYF

j_call: TRBJ2-7
clone_size: NA
v_call: TRBV5-1
d_call: TRBD2
cdr3_nt: TGCGCCAGCAGCTTGGGGTGGATATTAGCGGGAGTTAACGAGCAGTACTTC
cdr3_aa: CASSLGWILAGVNEQYF

j_call: TRBJ2-7
clone_size: NA
v_call: TRBV30
d_call: NA
cdr3_nt: TGTGCCTGGAGTACGACAGTTTCCTACGAGCAGTACTTC
cdr3_aa: CAWSTTVSYEQYF

j_call: TRBJ1-3
clone_size: NA
v_call: TRBV5-1
d_call: NA
cdr3_nt: TGCGCCAGCAGCTTGTATGGGGGCTCTGGAAACACCATATATTTT
cdr3_aa: CASSLYGGSGNTIYF

j_call: TRBJ2-3
clone_size: NA
v_call: TRBV7-2
d_call: NA
cdr3_nt: TGTGCCAGCAGCTTAGGAGGGTCCCCCGCAGATACGCAGTATTTT
cdr3_aa: CASSLGGSPADTQYF

j_call: TRBJ1-2
clone_size: NA
v_call: TRBV4-1
d_call: NA
cdr3_nt: TGCGCCAGCAGCCAGCCCCTTGGGGCCAACTATGGCTACACCTTC
cdr3_aa: CASSQPLGANYGYTF

j_call: TRBJ2-1
clone_size: NA
v_call: TRBV28
d_call: TRBD2
cdr3_nt: TGTGCCAGCAGTTTAACACTAGCGGGGGGGCCTTCTGAGCAGTTCTTC
cdr3_aa: CASSLTLAGGPSEQFF

j_call: TRBJ1-1
clone_size: NA
v_call: TRBV19
d_call: NA
cdr3_nt: TGTGCCAGTACCACCTGGGCGGGAACTGAAGCTTTCTTT
cdr3_aa: CASTTWAGTEAFF

j_call: TRBJ2-3
clone_size: NA
v_call: TRBV5-4
d_call: NA
cdr3_nt: TGTGCCAGCAGCTTGGCTAGCACAGATACGCAGTATTTT
cdr3_aa: CASSLASTDTQYF

j_call: TRBJ1-4
clone_size: NA
v_call: TRBV19
d_call: NA
cdr3_nt: TGTGCCAGTAGTCTGGGGGGCCAGGCCGCAGGAAAACTGTTTTTT
cdr3_aa: CASSLGGQAAGKLFF

j_call: TRBJ2-7
clone_size: NA
v_call: TRBV4-3
d_call: TRBD1
cdr3_nt: TGCGCCAGCAGCCAAGCTCAGGGGGCCCCCACCTCCTACGAGCAGTACTTC
cdr3_aa: CASSQAQGAPTSYEQYF

j_call: TRBJ1-6
clone_size: NA
v_call: TRBV30
d_call: NA
cdr3_nt: TGTGCCTGGAGTCCCGGTACCCCGAGGAATTCACCCCTCCACTTT
cdr3_aa: CAWSPGTPRNSPLHF

j_call: TRBJ2-7
clone_size: NA
v_call: TRBV4-1
d_call: NA
cdr3_nt: TGCGCCAGCAGCCAAGAGGAGGCTGGTAAGGGGTGGTCCTACGAGCAGTACTTC
cdr3_aa: CASSQEEAGKGWSYEQYF

j_call: TRBJ1-3
clone_size: once
v_call: TRBV6-1
d_call: TRBD1
cdr3_nt: TGTGCCAGCAGTCTGGACAGGGGGCCGGGAAACACCATATATTTT
cdr3_aa: CASSLDRGPGNTIYF

j_call: TRBJ2-5
clone_size: NA
v_call: TRBV10-3
d_call: TRBD2
cdr3_nt: TGTGCCATCAGTGGGCCAGCGGGGGCACAAGAGACCCAGTACTTC
cdr3_aa: CAISGPAGAQETQYF

j_call: TRBJ1-2
clone_size: NA
v_call: TRBV10-3
d_call: NA
cdr3_nt: TGTGCCATCAGTGAGTCCGGGGTTTCGGGTGGCTACACCTTC
cdr3_aa: CAISESGVSGGYTF

j_call: TRBJ2-2
clone_size: NA
v_call: TRBV9
d_call: NA
cdr3_nt: TGTGCCAGCAGCACCCGCGGGGACCCGAACACCGGGGAGCTGTTTTTT
cdr3_aa: CASSTRGDPNTGELFF

j_call: TRBJ2-7
clone_size: NA
v_call: TRBV10-3
d_call: NA
cdr3_nt: TGTGCCATCAGCAATAGACAGGACAACTACGAGCAGTACTTC
cdr3_aa: CAISNRQDNYEQYF

j_call: TRBJ2-3
clone_size: NA
v_call: TRBV5-8
d_call: NA
cdr3_nt: TGTGCCAGCAGTATGCAGGGAGTGGATACGCAGTATTTT
cdr3_aa: CASSMQGVDTQYF

j_call: TRBJ1-2
clone_size: NA
v_call: TRBV29-1
d_call: TRBD1
cdr3_nt: TGCAGCGGGCGACAGGGGGCCCATGGCTACACCTTC
cdr3_aa: CSGRQGAHGYTF

j_call: TRBJ1-2
clone_size: NA
v_call: TRBV2
d_call: NA
cdr3_nt: TGTGCCAGCAGTTACGGGGACTATGGCTACACCTTC
cdr3_aa: CASSYGDYGYTF

j_call: TRBJ1-6
clone_size: few
v_call: TRBV28
d_call: TRBD1
cdr3_nt: TGTGCCAGCACCCTGACAGGGGGCAATCATTCACCCCTCCACTTT
cdr3_aa: CASTLTGGNHSPLHF

j_call: TRBJ1-1
clone_size: NA
v_call: TRBV27
d_call: TRBD1
cdr3_nt: TGTGCCAGCAGACCTCGACAGGGGAGAGAACCTGAAGCTTTCTTT
cdr3_aa: CASRPRQGREPEAFF

j_call: TRBJ2-1
clone_size: NA
v_call: TRBV9
d_call: NA
cdr3_nt: TGTGCCAGCAGCGTAGGTCCAAGCAATGAGCAGTTCTTC
cdr3_aa: CASSVGPSNEQFF

j_call: TRBJ1-4
clone_size: NA
v_call: TRBV5-6
d_call: NA
cdr3_nt: TGTGCCAGCAGCCCGTGGGGGCTTGGTAATGAAAAACTGTTTTTT
cdr3_aa: CASSPWGLGNEKLFF

j_call: TRBJ1-2
clone_size: NA
v_call: TRBV5-6
d_call: NA
cdr3_nt: TGTGCCAGCAGCTTAGGGGCCCTGGCTACGGGTGGCTACACCTTC
cdr3_aa: CASSLGALATGGYTF

j_call: TRBJ1-4
clone_size: NA
v_call: TRBV9
d_call: NA
cdr3_nt: TGTGCCAGCAGCGTAGGGAGTACAACTAATGAAAAACTGTTTTTT
cdr3_aa: CASSVGSTTNEKLFF

j_call: TRBJ1-1
clone_size: few
v_call: TRBV7-2
d_call: NA
cdr3_nt: TGTGCCAGCAGAGACGGGACCGTGAACACTGAAGCTTTCTTT
cdr3_aa: CASRDGTVNTEAFF

j_call: TRBJ1-3
clone_size: NA
v_call: TRBV30
d_call: NA
cdr3_nt: TGTGCCTGGAGGGTATTCTCTGGAAACACCATATATTTT
cdr3_aa: CAWRVFSGNTIYF

j_call: TRBJ2-7
clone_size: NA
v_call: TRBV18
d_call: NA
cdr3_nt: TGTGCCAGCTCAGTAGGATCGGGCTACGAGCAGTACTTC
cdr3_aa: CASSVGSGYEQYF

j_call: TRBJ2-7
clone_size: NA
v_call: TRBV7-2
d_call: TRBD2
cdr3_nt: TGTGCCAGCAGCTTAGCCCCACTAGCGGGAGGGCTGGACGAGCAGTACTTC
cdr3_aa: CASSLAPLAGGLDEQYF

j_call: TRBJ2-3
clone_size: NA
v_call: TRBV4-3
d_call: NA
cdr3_nt: TGCGCCAGCAGCCAGGACGCCAGCACAGATACGCAGTATTTT
cdr3_aa: CASSQDASTDTQYF

j_call: TRBJ2-7
clone_size: NA
v_call: TRBV18
d_call: NA
cdr3_nt: TGTGCCAGCTCACCACAGGGGAGGTACGAGCAGTACTTC
cdr3_aa: CASSPQGRYEQYF

j_call: TRBJ2-2
clone_size: NA
v_call: TRBV7-2
d_call: NA
cdr3_nt: TGTGCCAGCAGCCTGGAGAGGGGTGAGACCGGGGAGCTGTTTTTT
cdr3_aa: CASSLERGETGELFF

j_call: TRBJ2-2
clone_size: NA
v_call: TRBV7-7
d_call: NA
cdr3_nt: TGTGCTAGCAGCTTTTCCCATGGGCAGACCGGGGAGCTGTTTTTT
cdr3_aa: CASSFSHGQTGELFF

j_call: TRBJ1-1
clone_size: NA
v_call: TRBV2
d_call: NA
cdr3_nt: TGTGCCAGCAGTGAATTAAGGGCCGGGGCTTTCTTT
cdr3_aa: CASSELRAGAFF

j_call: TRBJ2-7
clone_size: NA
v_call: TRBV5-1
d_call: NA
cdr3_nt: TGCGCCAGCAGCTTGGTTCCAGGGACCTACGAGCAGTACTTC
cdr3_aa: CASSLVPGTYEQYF

j_call: TRBJ2-6
clone_size: NA
v_call: TRBV11-2
d_call: TRBD2
cdr3_nt: TGTGCCAGCAGCTCCCCTGGGCCGCGGGGGAGCTCTGGGGCCAACGTCCTGACTTTC
cdr3_aa: CASSSPGPRGSSGANVLTF

j_call: TRBJ1-6
clone_size: once
v_call: TRBV2
d_call: TRBD1
cdr3_nt: TGTGCCAGCAGTGGGGACAGGGGGCGGGCTTCACCCCTCCACTTT
cdr3_aa: CASSGDRGRASPLHF

j_call: TRBJ2-1
clone_size: NA
v_call: TRBV18
d_call: TRBD1
cdr3_nt: TGTGCCAGCTCACCGAGCCCAATGACAGGGAGCTCCTACAATGAGCAGTTCTTC
cdr3_aa: CASSPSPMTGSSYNEQFF